This T cell receptor beta chain appears in the sequencing data of a study of T cells in Graves' hyperthyroidism and ophthalmopathy. This clonotype was detected only a few times. Germline lookup yields CDR1 MNHEY and CDR2 SVGAGI. V was pared by 1 base and J by 0 bases, with 12 bases between. The length of the CDR3 is 16 residues. Amplified regions were TCR beta CDR3 sequences from RNA transcripts. TCR CDR3 underwent first-round RT-PCR with the HTBI primer set. TCRdb re-derived calls from the multiplex PCR reads in MiXCR, one entry per CDR3 protein. The sample lists just under 750,000 distinct CDR3 sequences; approximately 40% were seen once.

The TCR was taken from a woman in her thirties or forties with Graves' hyperthyroidism. The sequenced sample was blood. The V gene is TRBV6-5, the J gene TRBJ1-2; D call uncertain. The chain's CDR3 is CASSYYGDLANYGYTF. The CDR3 bases are TGTGCCAGCAGTTACTACGGGGATCTCGCTAACTATGGCTACACCTTC.